This TCR beta chain comes out of a study of technical replicates of blood from a few donors. This table comes from immunoSEQ multiplex PCR, and its TCRdb copy is limited to in-frame clones, with some not included. Among 35,000 to 50,000 clones, almost 97% were seen once, and the ten largest hold around 0.4%. The sample consisted of T cells isolated from PBMCs. This TCR came from a human donor in good health.

The CDR3 region has the DNA TGTGCCAGCGGACAGGGGACCAATGAGCAGTTCTTC. It specifies CASGQGTNEQFF. The chain is built from TRBV25-1 and TRBJ2-1, with TRBD1 matching over 9 bases. Germline-derived CDR1 and CDR2 are MGHDK and SYGVNS. V was clipped by 8 bases and J by 6 bases; unmatched bases: 2. This CDR3 spans 12 amino acids.